This paragraph covers one T cell receptor (beta chain) sequence. As yet, its antigen is unknown. The data were taken from a study of T cell responses to AZD1222 COVID-19 vaccine. Study-level findings and limits: A mostly white British donor set with more females was recruited, and clonal diversity was possibly underestimated. After the peak T cell response, and only then, were repertoires sampled.

Assay used: immunoSEQ multiplex PCR; TCRdb lists only in-frame clones, some missing. This sample has 110,000 or so clones, with 88% found just once. There are 14 residues in the CDR3. The V end lost 4 bases, the J end lost 0 bases, and 6 bases lay between the germline ends. Germline V CDR1 and CDR2: SGHTA, FQGTGA. The sequencing used peripheral blood, collected 28 days after the second AZD1222 dose. The genes are TRBV7-3 and TRBJ2-2; no definite D call. The receptor was derived from an adult who received the AZD1222 COVID-19 vaccine. This CDR3 reads CASSYSTNTGELFF. Written as DNA, the CDR3 is TGTGCCAGCAGCTACAGTACGAACACCGGGGAGCTGTTTTTT.